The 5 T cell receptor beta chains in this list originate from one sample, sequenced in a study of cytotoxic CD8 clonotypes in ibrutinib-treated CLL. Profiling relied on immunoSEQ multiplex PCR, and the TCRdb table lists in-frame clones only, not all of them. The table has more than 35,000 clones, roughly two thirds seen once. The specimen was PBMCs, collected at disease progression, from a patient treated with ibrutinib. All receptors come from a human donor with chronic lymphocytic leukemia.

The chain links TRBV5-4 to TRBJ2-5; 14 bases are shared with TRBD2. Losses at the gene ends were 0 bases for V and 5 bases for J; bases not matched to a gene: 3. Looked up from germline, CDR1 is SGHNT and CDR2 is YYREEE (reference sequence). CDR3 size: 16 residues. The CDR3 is CASSLGGLAGAETQYF. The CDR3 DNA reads TGTGCCAGCAGCTTGGGGGGACTAGCGGGGGCTGAGACCCAGTACTTC.

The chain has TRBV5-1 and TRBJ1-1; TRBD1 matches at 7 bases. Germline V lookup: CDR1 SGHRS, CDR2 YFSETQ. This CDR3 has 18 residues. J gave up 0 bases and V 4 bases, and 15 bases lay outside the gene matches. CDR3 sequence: CASSRILSRQGLNTEAFF. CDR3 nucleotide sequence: TGCGCCAGCAGCCGAATACTATCCAGACAGGGCCTGAACACTGAAGCTTTCTTT.

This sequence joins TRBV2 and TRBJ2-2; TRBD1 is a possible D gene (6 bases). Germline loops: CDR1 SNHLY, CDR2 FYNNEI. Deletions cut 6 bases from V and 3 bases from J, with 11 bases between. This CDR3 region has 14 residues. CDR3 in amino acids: CASRQGQDTGELFF. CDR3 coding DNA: TGTGCCAGCAGGCAGGGGCAGGACACCGGGGAGCTGTTTTTT.

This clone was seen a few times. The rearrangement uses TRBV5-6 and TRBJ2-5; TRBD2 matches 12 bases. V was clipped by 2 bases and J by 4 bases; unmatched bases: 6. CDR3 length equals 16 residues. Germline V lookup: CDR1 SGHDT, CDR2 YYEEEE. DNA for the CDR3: TGTGCCAGCAGCTTTTGGGCTAGCGGGGGGGTAGAGACCCAGTACTTC. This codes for CASSFWASGGVETQYF.

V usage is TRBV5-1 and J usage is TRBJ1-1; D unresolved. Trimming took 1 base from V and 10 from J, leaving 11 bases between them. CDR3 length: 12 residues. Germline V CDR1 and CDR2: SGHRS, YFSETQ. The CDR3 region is CASSLFGGLAFF. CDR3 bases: TGCGCCAGCAGCTTGTTTGGAGGGCTAGCTTTCTTT.